The rows below give T cell receptor beta chains drawn from one sample of a study of OX40 agonist ivuxolimab in advanced cancers. Clones were sequenced by immunoSEQ multiplex PCR, and TCRdb holds only the in-frame ones, with some missing. The sample contains about 36,000 clones, about 80% of which appear only once. The sample here was CD4+ or CD8+ T cells sorted from blood, taken in a trial of the OX40 agonist ivuxolimab. The receptors were sampled from an adult with an advanced solid tumor such as melanoma, head and neck, liver or kidney cancer. CDR3s include the opening cysteine and the closing phenylalanine or tryptophan.

TRBJ2-7,TRBV6-5,CASWNGGAAYEQYF
TRBJ1-1,TRBV6-4,CASSAVRGSEAFF
TRBJ1-6,TRBV25-1,CASSEQQGRNSPLHF
TRBJ2-1,TRBV7-6,CASSLGVAGGDNEQFF
TRBJ2-1,TRBV29-1,CSVATGTGGWPFF
TRBJ2-7,TRBV27,CASRTGVTSYEQYF
TRBJ1-4,TRBV19,CASTEGGMGKLFF
TRBJ2-3,TRBV21-1,CASSKVSYTDTQYF
TRBJ2-7,TRBV10-2,CASKPGLSSYEQYF
TRBJ1-5,TRBV6-1,CASSGFKGWDSDSNQPQHF
TRBJ2-1,TRBV6-6,CASSNPFGGLYEQFF
TRBJ1-2,TRBV30,CAWSNRTGYTF
TRBJ1-2,TRBV4-2,CASSQGGSSYGYTF
TRBJ1-2,TRBV7-2,CASSLMGVGGYTF
TRBJ2-5,TRBV9,CASSPWDGETQYF
TRBJ1-5,TRBV4-1,CASSQAVGGLEPQHF
TRBJ1-1,TRBV7-9,CASSRGQNTEAFF
TRBJ2-2,TRBV6-6,CASGDRGLRELFF
.,TRBV5-4,CASSLGLGEQYF
TRBJ2-3,TRBV19,CASSIDNADTQYF
TRBJ2-4,TRBV5-1,CASTLGKGEGAKNIQYF
TRBJ2-7,TRBV4-2,CASSQEWRAFYEQYF
TRBJ1-2,TRBV2,CASRGGQGRYYGYTF
TRBJ1-4,TRBV5-1,CASTGQGGSNEKLFF
TRBJ1-1,TRBV7-9,CASTLGARVGNTEAFF
TRBJ2-5,TRBV5-1,CASSLALAAQETQYF
TRBJ1-1,TRBV7-8,CASSTERGRWTEAFF
TRBJ2-3,TRBV5-1,CASSLVSLAGGFTDTQYF
TRBJ1-2,TRBV9,CASGTWGDSGYGYTF
TRBJ2-7,TRBV6-5,CASSYFSGGPFYEQYF
TRBJ1-1,TRBV6-6,CASSYGSSGVAFF
TRBJ1-2,TRBV29-1,CSVEQGGGYTF
TRBJ2-5,TRBV21-1,CASSKSYWLAGDSGGETQYF
TRBJ1-2,TRBV4-1,CASSPLQQGIGGYTF
TRBJ1-3,TRBV9,CASSVTLGNGAGNTIYF
TRBJ1-4,TRBV7-2,CASSKGQENEKLFF
TRBJ1-2,TRBV19,CASSIEVSNYGYTF
TRBJ2-1,TRBV7-2,CASSLASGFDEQFF
TRBJ2-1,TRBV27,CASRRAGTGYNEQFF
TRBJ2-7,TRBV5-4,CASSMGGSYEQYF
TRBJ2-1,TRBV18,CASSPTSGGYNEQFF
TRBJ1-2,TRBV5-1,CASSTNRDGYTF
TRBJ1-5,TRBV5-1,CASRPYGTVGEPQHF
TRBJ1-4,TRBV5-1,CASSLVGGATEKLFF
TRBJ1-2,TRBV5-1,CASSLGTTGGSYGYTF
TRBJ1-1,TRBV29-1,CSVIAGGRTEAFF
TRBJ2-2,TRBV4-1,CASSQDGAGGGTGELFF
TRBJ2-3,TRBV7-3,CASSFSGGHTDTQYF
TRBJ2-7,TRBV15,CATSREDTYEQYF
TRBJ1-6,TRBV5-8,CASSPRGISYNSPLHF